Described below is a single TCR beta chain sequence and its context. What it binds is not known. This sample is part of a study of identifying expanded T cells in peripheral blood. Collection occurred without any documented infections or immune events in donors. Repertoires were generated with immunoSEQ multiplex PCR, while TCRdb's copy carries only in-frame clones and drops some. The sample holds about 100,000 clones; 88% are singletons and the top ten take less than 15%. Study-level findings and limits: Variance in clone template counts between approximately 2-week samples significantly increased with total template count across all healthy donors. Over approximately two and four weeks, about 16 and 19 clones changed, versus 1.2 between replicates.

The source is a person aged 18 to 70 in good health. Sequenced: blood.

The CDR3 DNA follows: TGCAGCGTAAAGGGTGCCCCTAGTGACGAGACCCAGTACTTC. This gives the protein CSVKGAPSDETQYF. J is TRBJ2-5 and V is TRBV29-1; D call uncertain. Germline CDR1 reads SQVTM; CDR2 reads ANQGSEA. Trimming took 6 bases from V and 5 from J, leaving 19 bases between them. This CDR3 has 14 amino acids.